This TCR beta chain was found in a study of T-cell memory formation after mild COVID-19. V lost 5 bases and J lost 2, with 13 bases in between. Per germline, CDR1 SGHAT and CDR2 FQNNGV. This CDR3 is 15 amino acids long. Study-wide findings and caveats: Contracting CD8+ clones were enriched in EMRA, CD4+ mainly in CM and EM. Clones shrinking from day 15 to 85 showed even CD4/CD8 mixes; later expanders tilted CD4+. Whether day 37 second-wave clones are SARS-CoV-2-specific was not confirmed.

This clonotype was seen only a few times. Antigen: not known. MiXCR was run by TCRdb on the 5' RACE reads, yielding one entry per CDR3 protein. This sample has roughly 300,000 distinct CDR3 sequences, with approximately 7.6% found just once. Sequenced material: PBMCs or a T cell subset sorted from them (not recorded which). The gene calls are TRBV11-2 and TRBJ1-3, with a possible D match to TRBD1 (6 bases). This TCR was sampled from a man aged 18 to 30 who had mild COVID-19 (a few samples of this study predate the infection). Cell type and time point are not known. CDR3 in DNA: TGTGCCAGCAGCATACGGGGGGCTACTGGAAACACCATATATTTT. Translation: CASSIRGATGNTIYF.